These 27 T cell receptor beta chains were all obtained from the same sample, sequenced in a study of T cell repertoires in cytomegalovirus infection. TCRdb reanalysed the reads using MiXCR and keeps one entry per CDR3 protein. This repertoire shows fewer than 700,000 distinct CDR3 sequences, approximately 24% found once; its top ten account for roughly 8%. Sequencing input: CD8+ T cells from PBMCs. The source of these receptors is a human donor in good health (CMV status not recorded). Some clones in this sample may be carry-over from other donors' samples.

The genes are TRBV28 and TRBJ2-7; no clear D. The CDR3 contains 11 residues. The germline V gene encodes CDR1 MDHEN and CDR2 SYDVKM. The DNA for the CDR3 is TGTGGCGTTTTGTGGACCTACGGGCAGTACGTC. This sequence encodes CGVLWTYGQYV.

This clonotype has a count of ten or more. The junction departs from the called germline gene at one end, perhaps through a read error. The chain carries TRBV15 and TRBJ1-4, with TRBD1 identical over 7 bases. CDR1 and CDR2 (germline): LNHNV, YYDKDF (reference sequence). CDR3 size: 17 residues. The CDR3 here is CATSGDTFGDSREKLFF. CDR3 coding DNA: TGTGCCACCAGCGGAGACACGTTTGGGGACAGTCGGGAAAAACTGTTTTTT.

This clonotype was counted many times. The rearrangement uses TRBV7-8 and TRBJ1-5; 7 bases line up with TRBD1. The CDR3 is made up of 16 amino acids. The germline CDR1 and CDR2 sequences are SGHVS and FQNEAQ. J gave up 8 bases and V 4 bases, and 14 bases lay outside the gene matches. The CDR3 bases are TGTGCCAGCAGCTCCCTACGGGGACAGCTCTTTGAGCCCCAGCATTTT. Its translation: CASSSLRGQLFEPQHF.

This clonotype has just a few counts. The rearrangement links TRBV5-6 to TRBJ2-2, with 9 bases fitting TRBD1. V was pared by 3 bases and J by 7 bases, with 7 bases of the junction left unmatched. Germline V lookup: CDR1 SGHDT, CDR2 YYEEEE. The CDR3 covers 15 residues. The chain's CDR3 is CASSYGTGSVGELFF. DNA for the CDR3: TGTGCCAGCAGCTACGGGACAGGGTCGGTCGGGGAGCTGTTTTTT.

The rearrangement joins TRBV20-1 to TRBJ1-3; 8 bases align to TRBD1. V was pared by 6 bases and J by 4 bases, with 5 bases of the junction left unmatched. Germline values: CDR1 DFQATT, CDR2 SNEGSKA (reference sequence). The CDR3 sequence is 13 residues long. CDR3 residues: CSARTGIGNTIYF. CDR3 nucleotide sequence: TGCAGTGCAAGGACAGGGATCGGAAACACCATATATTTT.

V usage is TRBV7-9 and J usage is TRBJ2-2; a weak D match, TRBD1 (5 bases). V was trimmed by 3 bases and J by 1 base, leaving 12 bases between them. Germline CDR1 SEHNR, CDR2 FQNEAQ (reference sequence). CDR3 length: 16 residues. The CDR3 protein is CASSFGWQGNTGELFF. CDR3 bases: TGTGCCAGCAGCTTCGGTTGGCAGGGGAACACCGGGGAGCTGTTTTTT.

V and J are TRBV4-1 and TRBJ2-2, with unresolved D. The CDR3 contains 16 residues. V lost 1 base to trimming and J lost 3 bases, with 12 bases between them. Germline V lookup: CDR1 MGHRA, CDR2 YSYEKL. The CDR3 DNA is TGCGCCAGCAGCCAAGTAGGTTATTTGGACACCGGGGAGCTGTTTTTT. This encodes CASSQVGYLDTGELFF.

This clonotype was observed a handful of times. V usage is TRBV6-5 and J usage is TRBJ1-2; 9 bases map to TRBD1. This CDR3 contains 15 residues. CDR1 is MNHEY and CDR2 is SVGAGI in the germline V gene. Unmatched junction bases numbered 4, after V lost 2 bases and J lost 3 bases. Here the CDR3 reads CASSYRDRAHYGYTF. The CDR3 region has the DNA TGTGCCAGCAGTTACCGGGACAGGGCCCACTATGGCTACACCTTC.

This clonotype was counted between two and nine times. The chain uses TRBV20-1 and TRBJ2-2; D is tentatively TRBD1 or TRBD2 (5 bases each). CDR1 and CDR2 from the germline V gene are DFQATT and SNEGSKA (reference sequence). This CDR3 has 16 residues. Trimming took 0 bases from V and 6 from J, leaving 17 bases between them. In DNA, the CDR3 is TGCAGTGCTAGAGATTGGGGGAACACCAACCCCGGGGAGCTGTTTTTT. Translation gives CSARDWGNTNPGELFF.

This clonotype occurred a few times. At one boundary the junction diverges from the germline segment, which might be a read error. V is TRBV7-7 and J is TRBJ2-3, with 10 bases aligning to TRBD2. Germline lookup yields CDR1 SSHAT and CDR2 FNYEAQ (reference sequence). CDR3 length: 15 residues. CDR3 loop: CASSNTSGVLDTQYF. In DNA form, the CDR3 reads TGTGCTAGCAGCAACACTAGCGGGGTCCTAGATACGCAGTATTTT. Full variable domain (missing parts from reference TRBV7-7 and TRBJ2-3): GAGVSQSPRYKVTKRGQDVTLRCDPISSHATLYWYQQALGQGPEFLTYFNYEAQPDKSGLPSDRFSAERPEGSISTLTIQRTEQRDSAMYRCASSNTSGVLDTQYFGPGTRLTVL.

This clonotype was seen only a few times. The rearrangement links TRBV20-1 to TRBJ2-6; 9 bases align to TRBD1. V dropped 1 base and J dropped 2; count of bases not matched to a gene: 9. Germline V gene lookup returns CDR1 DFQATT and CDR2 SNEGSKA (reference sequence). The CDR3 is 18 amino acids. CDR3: CSARGTGEPSPGANVLTF. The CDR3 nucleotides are TGCAGTGCTAGAGGGACAGGGGAACCATCCCCTGGGGCCAACGTCCTGACTTTC.

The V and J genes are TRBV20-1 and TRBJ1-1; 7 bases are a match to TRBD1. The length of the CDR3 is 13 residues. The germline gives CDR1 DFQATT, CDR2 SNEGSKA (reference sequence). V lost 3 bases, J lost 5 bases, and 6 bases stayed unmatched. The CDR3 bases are TGCAGTGCTAGGACAGGGATGTGGACTGAAGCTTTCTTT. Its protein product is CSARTGMWTEAFF.

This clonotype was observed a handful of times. CDR3 sequence reads: CASSLEGQGAYEQFF. In DNA form, the CDR3 reads TGTGCCAGCAGCTTAGAGGGACAGGGGGCATATGAGCAGTTCTTC. This chain links TRBV7-9 with TRBJ2-1, with 12 bases fitting TRBD1. Germline V gene lookup returns CDR1 SEHNR and CDR2 FQNEAQ (reference sequence). With V trimmed by 1 base and J by 8 bases, 3 bases remained unmatched. The CDR3 length is 15 residues. Full variable domain (rest looked up from reference TRBV7-9 and TRBJ2-1): DTGVSQNPRHKITKRGQNVTFRCDPISEHNRLYWYRQTLGQGPEFLTYFQNEAQLEKSRLLSDRFSAERPKGSFSTLEIQRTEQGDSAMYLCASSLEGQGAYEQFFGPGTRLTVL.

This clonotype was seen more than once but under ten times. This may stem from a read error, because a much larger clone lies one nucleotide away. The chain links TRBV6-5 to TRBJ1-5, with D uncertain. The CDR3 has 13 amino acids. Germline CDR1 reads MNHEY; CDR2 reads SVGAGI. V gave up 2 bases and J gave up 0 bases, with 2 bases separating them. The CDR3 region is CASSYTSNQPQHF. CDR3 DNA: TGTGCCAGCAGTTACACTAGCAATCAGCCCCAGCATTTT.

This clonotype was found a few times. CDR3 residues: CASTSTGANVLTF. CDR3 DNA sequence: TGTGCCAGCACCTCCACTGGGGCCAACGTCCTGACTTTC. The chain links TRBV7-9 to TRBJ2-6, with D unclear. The length of the CDR3 is 13 residues. Per the germline V gene, CDR1 is SEHNR and CDR2 is FQNEAQ (reference sequence). V was pared by 7 bases and J by 2 bases, with 6 bases between.

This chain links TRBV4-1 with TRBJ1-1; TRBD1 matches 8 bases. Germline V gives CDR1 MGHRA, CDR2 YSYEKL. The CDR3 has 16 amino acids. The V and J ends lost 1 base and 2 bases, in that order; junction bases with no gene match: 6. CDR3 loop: CASSQGRQGFNTEAFF. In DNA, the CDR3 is TGCGCCAGCAGCCAAGGAAGACAGGGGTTCAACACTGAAGCTTTCTTT.

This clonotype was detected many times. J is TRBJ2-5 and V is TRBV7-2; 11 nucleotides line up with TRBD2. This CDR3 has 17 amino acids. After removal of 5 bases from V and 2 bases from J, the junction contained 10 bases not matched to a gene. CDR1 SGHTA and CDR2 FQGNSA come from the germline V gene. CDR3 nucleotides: TGTGCCAGCAGCCACTGGGGGCTAGCGGGGGGACAAGAGACCCAGTACTTC. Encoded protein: CASSHWGLAGGQETQYF.

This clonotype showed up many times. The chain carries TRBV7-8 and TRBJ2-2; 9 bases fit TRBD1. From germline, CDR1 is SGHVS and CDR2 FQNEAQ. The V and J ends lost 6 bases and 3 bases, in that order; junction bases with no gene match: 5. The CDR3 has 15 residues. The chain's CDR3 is CASSPGTGYTGELFF. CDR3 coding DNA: TGTGCCAGCAGTCCCGGGACAGGGTACACCGGGGAGCTGTTTTTT.

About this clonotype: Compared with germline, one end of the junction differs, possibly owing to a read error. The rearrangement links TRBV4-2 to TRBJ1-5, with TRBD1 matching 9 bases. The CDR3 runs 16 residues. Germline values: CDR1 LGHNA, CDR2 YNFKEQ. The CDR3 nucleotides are TGTACCAGCAGCCTACGAGTGGGACAGGGATCTCAGCCCCAGCATTTT. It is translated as CTSSLRVGQGSQPQHF.

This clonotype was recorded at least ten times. CDR3 sequence (DNA): TGTGCCAGCAGTTTTGGGTCCGGTGTTCTCCGCACAGATACGCAGTATTTT. This translates into CASSFGSGVLRTDTQYF. This chain uses TRBV28 with TRBJ2-3; D remains ambiguous. The CDR3 consists of 17 residues. Germline V gene data show CDR1 as MDHEN and CDR2 as SYDVKM. V lost 3 bases and J 1 base, leaving 17 bases between the germline ends.

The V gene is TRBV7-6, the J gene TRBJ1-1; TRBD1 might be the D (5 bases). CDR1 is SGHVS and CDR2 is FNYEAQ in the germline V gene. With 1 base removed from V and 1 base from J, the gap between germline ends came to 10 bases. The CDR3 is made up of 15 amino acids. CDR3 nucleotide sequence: TGTGCCAGCAGCTTAGTTGGGCAGGGGAACACTGAAGCTTTCTTT. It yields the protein CASSLVGQGNTEAFF. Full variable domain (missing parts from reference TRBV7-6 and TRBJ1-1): GAGVSQSPRYKVTKRGQDVALRCDPISGHVSLYWYRQALGQGPEFLTYFNYEAQQDKSGLPNDRFSAERPEGSISTLTIQRTEQRDSAMYRCASSLVGQGNTEAFFGQGTRLTVV.

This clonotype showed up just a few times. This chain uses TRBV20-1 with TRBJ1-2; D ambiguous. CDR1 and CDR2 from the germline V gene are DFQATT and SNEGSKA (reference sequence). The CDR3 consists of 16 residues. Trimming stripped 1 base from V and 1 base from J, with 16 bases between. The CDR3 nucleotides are TGCAGTGCTAGAGTTATTGTTAGAGAAAGTAACTATGGCTACACCTTC. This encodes CSARVIVRESNYGYTF.

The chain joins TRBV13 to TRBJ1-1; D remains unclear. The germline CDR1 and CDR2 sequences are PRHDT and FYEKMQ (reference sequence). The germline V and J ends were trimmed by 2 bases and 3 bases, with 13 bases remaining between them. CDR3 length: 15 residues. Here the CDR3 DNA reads TGTGCCAGCAGCTTAAGTCGGGAGGGTGACACTGAAGCTTTCTTT. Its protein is CASSLSREGDTEAFF.

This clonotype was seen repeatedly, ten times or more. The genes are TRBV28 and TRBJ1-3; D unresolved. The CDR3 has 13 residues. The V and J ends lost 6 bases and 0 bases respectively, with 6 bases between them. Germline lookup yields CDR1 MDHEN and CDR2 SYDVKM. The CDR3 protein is CASSPASGNTIYF. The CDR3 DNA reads TGTGCCAGCAGCCCCGCCTCTGGAAACACCATATATTTT.

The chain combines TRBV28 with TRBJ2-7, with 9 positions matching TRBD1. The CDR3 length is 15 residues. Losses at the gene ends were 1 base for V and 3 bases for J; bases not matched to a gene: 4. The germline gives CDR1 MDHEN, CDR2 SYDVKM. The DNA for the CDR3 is TGTGCCAGCAGTTTATTAGGGACAGGGCTCTACGAGCAGTACTTC. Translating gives CASSLLGTGLYEQYF.

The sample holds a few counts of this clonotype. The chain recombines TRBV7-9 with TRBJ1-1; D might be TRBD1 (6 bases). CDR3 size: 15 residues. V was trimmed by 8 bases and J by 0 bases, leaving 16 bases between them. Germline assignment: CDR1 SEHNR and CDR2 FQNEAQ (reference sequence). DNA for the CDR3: TGTGCCAGCGGGAGGGGGGGGCAGGTGAACACTGAAGCTTTCTTT. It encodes CASGRGGQVNTEAFF.

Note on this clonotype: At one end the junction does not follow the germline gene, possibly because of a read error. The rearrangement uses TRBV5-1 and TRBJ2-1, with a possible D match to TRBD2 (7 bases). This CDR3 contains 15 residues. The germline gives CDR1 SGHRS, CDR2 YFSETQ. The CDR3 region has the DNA TGCGCCAGCAGCTTGGGGCGGGGGCCGGTCGGGGAGCAGTTGTTC. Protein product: CASSLGRGPVGEQLF.